Each of the 24 T cell receptor beta chains below was sequenced from the same sample in a study of blood T cell repertoires in COVID-19. Some clones are missing from TCRdb's copy, which holds only in-frame ones; the method was immunoSEQ multiplex PCR. Of about 220,000 clones listed, 80% to 85% are singletons. Sequencing used peripheral blood. The source is a woman younger than 45 who had recovered from COVID-19.

The chain links TRBV6-5 to TRBJ1-2; possible D gene TRBD1, 5 bases. The CDR3 is 12 amino acids. Trimming cost V 8 bases and J 7 bases, with 14 bases left between them. Germline CDR1 MNHEY, CDR2 SVGAGI. CDR3 sequence reads: CASGWGKRGYTF. The CDR3 DNA follows: TGTGCCAGCGGATGGGGCAAACGTGGCTACACCTTC.

For this clone: One end of the junction varies from germline; a read error may be responsible. CDR3: CSAVGQLYAF. DNA for the CDR3: TGCAGTGCTGTGGGACAGTTATACGCCTTC. This chain links TRBV20-1 with TRBJ1-2; TRBD1 aligns across 7 bases. This CDR3 contains 10 residues. Per the germline V gene, CDR1 is DFQATT and CDR2 is SNEGSKA (reference sequence).

The chain links TRBV11-2 to TRBJ1-5; 8 bases align to TRBD1. The V gene's germline CDR1 is SGHAT and CDR2 FQNNGV. This CDR3 is 15 amino acids long. Losses at the gene ends were 6 bases for V and 7 bases for J; bases not matched to a gene: 11. In nucleotides, the CDR3 is TGTGCCAGCAGTCAAGGACAGGGAGGTGGCCAGCCCCAGCATTTT. It is translated as CASSQGQGGGQPQHF.

The chain carries TRBV5-4 and TRBJ1-1; D unclear. The CDR3 length is 13 residues. V was pared by 6 bases and J by 5 bases, with 14 bases between. Per germline, CDR1 SGHNT and CDR2 YYREEE (reference sequence). This CDR3 is CASTSPGDTEAFF. CDR3 coding DNA: TGTGCCAGCACCTCCCCGGGTGATACTGAAGCTTTCTTT.

The chain carries TRBV19 and TRBJ2-2; 8 bases line up with TRBD2. The V segment lost 3 bases and the J segment 10 bases; nucleotides outside the gene matches: 10. The CDR3 has 15 amino acids. CDR1 and CDR2 from the germline V gene are LNHDA and SQIVND (reference sequence). CDR3 coding DNA: TGTGCCAGTAGTATCAGCGGGAGATACGGCGCGGAGCTGTTTTTT. Amino acid sequence: CASSISGRYGAELFF.

This clone has just a few counts. This chain uses TRBV6-4 with TRBJ2-7; 8 positions match TRBD1. The V segment lost 6 bases and the J segment 2 bases; nucleotides outside the gene matches: 6. Germline assignment: CDR1 MRHNA and CDR2 SNTAGT. The CDR3 has 14 residues. The CDR3, as DNA: TGTGCCAGCAGACAAGGACAGGGCCCCTACGAGCAGTACTTC. This encodes CASRQGQGPYEQYF.

The gene calls are TRBV6-6 and TRBJ1-5, with D possibly being TRBD1 (5 bases). The CDR3 extends over 15 amino acids. Germline loops: CDR1 MNHNY, CDR2 SVGAGI (reference sequence). The ends were cut back, 7 bases at V and 0 bases at J, with 13 bases in the middle. The CDR3 region has the DNA TGTGCCAGCACCGACGGGGGTTATAGCAATCAGCCCCAGCATTTT. It codes for CASTDGGYSNQPQHF.

This chain links TRBV5-1 with TRBJ1-1; D unresolved. The V end lost 0 bases, the J end lost 0 bases, and 12 bases lay between the germline ends. The germline CDR1 and CDR2 sequences are SGHRS and YFSETQ. This CDR3 is built from 16 residues. CDR3 bases: TGCGCCAGCAGCTTGGGGGCGCGGGTCCTGAACACTGAAGCTTTCTTT. It translates to CASSLGARVLNTEAFF.

The V gene is TRBV5-1, the J gene TRBJ2-7; 9 bases fit TRBD1. J was trimmed by 3 bases and V by 0 bases; bases with no gene match: 10. The CDR3 extends over 17 amino acids. The V gene's germline CDR1 is SGHRS and CDR2 YFSETQ. The CDR3, as DNA: TGCGCCAGCAGCTTGGACCGTCCGGGACAGGGAAACTACGAGCAGTACTTC. Protein sequence: CASSLDRPGQGNYEQYF. The full variable domain, rest sourced from reference TRBV5-1 and TRBJ2-7, is KAGVTQTPRYLIKTRGQQVTLSCSPISGHRSVSWYQQTPGQGLQFLFEYFSETQRNKGNFPGRFSGRQFSNSRSEMNVSTLELGDSALYLCASSLDRPGQGNYEQYFGPGTRLTVT.

This clone was recorded only once. This chain connects TRBV7-2 to TRBJ2-7, with a possible D match to TRBD1 (6 bases). Trimming stripped 5 bases from V and 5 bases from J, with 16 bases between. Germline V CDR1 and CDR2: SGHTA, FQGNSA. This CDR3 is built from 14 residues. In nucleotides, the CDR3 is TGTGCCAGCAGCCGGGACAACCGAGACGACGAGCAGTACTTC. Its translation is CASSRDNRDDEQYF.

This chain uses TRBV5-6 with TRBJ1-1; TRBD1 might be the D (6 bases). CDR1 SGHDT and CDR2 YYEEEE come from the germline V gene. The CDR3 covers 18 residues. V shed 0 bases and J shed 0 bases, with 18 bases lying between them. The chain's CDR3 is CASSLALGALLLNTEAFF. CDR3 nucleotide sequence: TGTGCCAGCAGCTTGGCCCTGGGGGCCCTTCTTCTGAACACTGAAGCTTTCTTT.

This clone was recorded only once. This same CDR3 is encoded by further DNA sequences in the sample. This chain connects TRBV5-5 to TRBJ1-2; 7 nucleotides align to TRBD1. The CDR3 contains 14 residues. Germline CDR1 reads SGHKS; CDR2 reads YYEKEE (reference sequence). The J segment lost 4 bases and the V segment lost 0 bases, leaving 3 bases of the junction unmatched. The CDR3 is CASSLGQGLYGYTF. As DNA, the CDR3 is TGTGCCAGCAGCTTGGGACAGGGCCTCTATGGCTACACCTTC. Variable domain in full (rest from reference TRBV5-5 and TRBJ1-2): DAGVTQSPTHLIKTRGQQVTLRCSPISGHKSVSWYQQVLGQGPQFIFQYYEKEERGRGNFPDRFSARQFPNYSSELNVNALLLGDSALYLCASSLGQGLYGYTFGSGTRLTVV.

This chain joins TRBV4-1 and TRBJ2-1, with TRBD2 identical over 10 bases. The CDR3 totals 16 residues. Germline V lookup: CDR1 MGHRA, CDR2 YSYEKL. The J segment lost 4 bases and the V segment lost 4 bases, leaving 7 bases of the junction unmatched. CDR3 in DNA: TGCGCCAGCAGCCTTCTAGGACTAGCGGATTACAATGAGCAGTTCTTC. Translation gives CASSLLGLADYNEQFF.

The gene calls are TRBV11-1 and TRBJ1-4; a possible D gene is TRBD1 (5 bases). Trimming took off 4 bases at V and 7 bases at J, with 7 bases between the two ends. The CDR3 covers 12 residues. The germline gives CDR1 SGHAT, CDR2 FQDESV (reference sequence). The CDR3 bases are TGTGCCAGCAGCTCGGGGGGTGAAAAACTGTTTTTT. Encoded protein: CASSSGGEKLFF.

J is TRBJ2-1 and V is TRBV6-5, with a weak D call TRBD1 (5 bases). V lost 5 bases, J lost 9 bases, and 20 bases lay in between. The CDR3 sequence is 15 residues long. Germline V lookup: CDR1 MNHEY, CDR2 SVGAGI. The CDR3 bases are TGTGCCAGCAGTCGACAGTGGGTAACTAATAGTGAGCAGTTCTTC. This codes for CASSRQWVTNSEQFF.

The chain links TRBV11-3 to TRBJ2-1; no clear D gene. The CDR3 extends over 13 amino acids. V was shortened by 4 bases and J by 7 bases, with 11 bases between the two germline ends. Germline V gives CDR1 SGHNT, CDR2 YENEEA. For the CDR3, the DNA is TGTGCCAGCAGCTCCGCTCAGGAAAATGAGCAGTTCTTC. Amino acids: CASSSAQENEQFF.

This clone showed up just a few times. The chain joins TRBV3-1 (or the pseudogene TRBV3-2) to TRBJ1-6, with 11 bases fitting TRBD1. CDR1 and CDR2 (germline): LGHDT, YNNKEL (reference sequence). V was pared by 4 bases and J by 9 bases, with 8 bases of the junction left unmatched. The CDR3 length is 16 residues. CDR3: CASSPLDRGPRSPLHF. CDR3 bases: TGTGCCAGCAGCCCTCTGGACAGGGGGCCCCGTTCACCCCTCCACTTT.

The chain links TRBV14 to TRBJ2-7; 9 positions match TRBD1. Trimming at V came to 4 bases and at J to 6 bases, leaving 10 bases not matched to a gene. The germline V gene has CDR1 SGHDN and CDR2 FVKESK. The CDR3 contains 15 residues. The CDR3 DNA is TGTGCCAGCAGCCGTTCCGGGACAGGGAAACGCGAGCAGTACTTC. Residues: CASSRSGTGKREQYF.

The V call is TRBV23-1, the J call TRBJ1-1; tentative D call: TRBD1 (6 bases). TRBV23-1 is identified as an open reading frame with a role that is uncertain. The CDR3 runs 17 residues. The V gene lost 5 bases and the J gene lost 1 base, with 20 bases spanning the gap. The CDR3 spells CASSLTQPGHSNTEAFF. The CDR3 DNA reads TGCGCCAGCAGTTTAACTCAACCGGGACATTCGAACACTGAAGCTTTCTTT.

The chain combines TRBV5-1 with TRBJ2-1, with D perhaps TRBD1 (6 bases). CDR1 and CDR2 (germline): SGHRS, YFSETQ. The germline V and J ends were trimmed by 2 bases and 5 bases, with 8 bases remaining between them. This CDR3 has 13 residues. CDR3 sequence reads: CASSFAGDNEQFF. The CDR3 nucleotides are TGCGCCAGCAGCTTCGCAGGGGACAATGAGCAGTTCTTC.

The chain couples TRBV5-5 to TRBJ2-1; 15 bases match TRBD2. Trimming at V came to 4 bases and at J to 3 bases, leaving 8 bases not matched to a gene. CDR3 length: 18 amino acids. CDR1 and CDR2 (germline): SGHKS, YYEKEE (reference sequence). CDR3 sequence (DNA): TGTGCCAGCAGCACCCGGACTAGCGGGAGGGCCTTCTACAATGAGCAGTTCTTC. This gives the protein CASSTRTSGRAFYNEQFF.

The chain employs TRBV2 and TRBJ2-5; 8 bases fit TRBD1. The CDR3 sequence is 12 residues long. Germline V gene sequence: CDR1 SNHLY, CDR2 FYNNEI. V dropped 9 bases and J dropped 6; count of bases not matched to a gene: 6. The CDR3 protein is CARETGEQTQYF. As DNA, the CDR3 is TGTGCCAGAGAGACAGGGGAGCAGACCCAGTACTTC.

This clone was observed once. This rearrangement joins TRBV29-1 to TRBJ1-1, with D unclear. Per germline, CDR1 SQVTM and CDR2 ANQGSEA. V lost 1 base, J lost 3 bases, and 15 bases lay in between. This CDR3 is built from 15 residues. CDR3 nucleotide sequence: TGCAGCGTTGAAGGCCGTGGACTGTACGACACTGAAGCTTTCTTT. As protein: CSVEGRGLYDTEAFF. The full variable domain, rest sourced from reference TRBV29-1 and TRBJ1-1, is SAVISQKPSRDICQRGTSLTIQCQVDSQVTMMFWYRQQPGQSLTLIATANQGSEATYESGFVIDKFPISRPNLTFSTLTVSNMSPEDSSIYLCSVEGRGLYDTEAFFGQGTRLTVV.

The rearrangement joins TRBV9 to TRBJ1-5; D remains unclear. Germline CDR1 SGDLS, CDR2 YYNGEE. The CDR3 is 14 residues long. The ends were cut back, 0 bases at V and 3 bases at J, with 7 bases in the middle. Here the CDR3 reads CASSVGPVNQPQHF. CDR3 bases: TGTGCCAGCAGCGTAGGCCCAGTCAATCAGCCCCAGCATTTT.